This passage covers 2 T cell receptor beta chains from one sample sequenced in a study of response to subunit inactivated influenza vaccine. TCRdb re-called the RT-PCR reads with MiXCR, one entry per CDR3 protein. Of some 570,000 distinct CDR3 sequences in the sample, around 11% are singletons; the top ten hold 11%. These data were likewise used in another study, on T cells expressing NK-cell markers. That work states: 5'RACE template switching built TCR beta cDNA with unique molecular identifiers.

This specimen was PBMCs from blood, taken on the day of vaccination. The receptors shown here come from a man aged 50 to 60 who received an inactivated influenza vaccine.

In this sample, this clonotype turned up a few times. This rearrangement joins TRBV7-8 to TRBJ2-1; 7 nucleotides align to TRBD2. Germline lookup yields CDR1 SGHVS and CDR2 FQNEAQ. CDR3 size: 15 residues. The V segment lost 4 bases and the J segment 0 bases; nucleotides outside the gene matches: 3. The DNA for the CDR3 is TGTGCCAGCAGCTCCGGGGAGGGCTCCTACAATGAGCAGTTCTTC. Translating it yields CASSSGEGSYNEQFF.

V and J are TRBV24-1 and TRBJ2-1; D gene uncertain. Trimming removed 9 bases at V and 0 bases at J, with 11 bases between. Germline loops: CDR1 KGHDR, CDR2 SFDVKD. CDR3 length: 14 residues. The CDR3, as DNA: TGTGCCACCTCCGGCCAAAGCTCCTACAATGAGCAGTTCTTC. It codes for CATSGQSSYNEQFF.